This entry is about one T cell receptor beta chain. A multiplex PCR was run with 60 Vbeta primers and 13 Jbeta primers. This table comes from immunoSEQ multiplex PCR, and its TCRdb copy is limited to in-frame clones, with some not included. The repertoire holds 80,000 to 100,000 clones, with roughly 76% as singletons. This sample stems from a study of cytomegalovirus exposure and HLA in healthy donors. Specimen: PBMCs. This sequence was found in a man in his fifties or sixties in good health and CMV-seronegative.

The CDR3 nucleotides are TGCGCCAGCAGTGGATCCGGGACAAGCCACGAAGCTTTCTTT. It specifies CASSGSGTSHEAFF. The V and J genes are TRBV10-1 and TRBJ1-1, with TRBD1 as a possible D gene (6 bases). V shed 4 bases and J shed 8 bases, with 17 bases lying between them. CDR1 is WNHNN, CDR2 SYGVQD, per germline (reference sequence). This CDR3 spans 14 amino acids.